Below, 10 T cell receptor beta chains from the same sample are listed, as sequenced in a study of CD8+CD57+ T cells in acquired aplastic anemia. TCR beta VDJ and CDR3 were profiled, and genomic DNA was the template. TCRdb processed the reads anew with MiXCR; each CDR3 protein has one entry. The repertoire holds 200,000 to 250,000 distinct CDR3 sequences, about 37% seen once, with around 1.1% in the top ten. Sequenced material: sorted CD4+, CD8+, or CD8+CD57+ T cells (not recorded which) from PBMCs. Every receptor here comes from a human donor in good health, serving as a control.

The rearrangement joins TRBV18 to TRBJ2-7, with 14 bases that match TRBD2. Losses at the gene ends were 1 base for V and 6 bases for J; bases not matched to a gene: 5. This CDR3 region has 16 residues. Germline loops: CDR1 KGHSH, CDR2 LQKENI. CDR3 in amino acids: CASSPLPGLAGVEQYF. CDR3 DNA: TGTGCCAGCTCACCACTACCGGGACTAGCGGGAGTCGAGCAGTACTTC.

The chain combines TRBV7-2 with TRBJ1-5, with D possibly matching TRBD1 (5 bases). The germline V and J ends were trimmed by 8 bases and 3 bases, with 11 bases remaining between them. Germline-derived CDR1 and CDR2 are SGHTA and FQGNSA. The CDR3 totals 13 residues. CDR3 nucleotide sequence: TGTGCCAGCGGGGGGGGGGTCAATCAGCCCCAGCATTTT. Translated, it gives CASGGGVNQPQHF.

This clonotype was detected many times. The chain links TRBV20-1 to TRBJ1-5, with 11 bases identical to TRBD1. Per germline, CDR1 DFQATT and CDR2 SNEGSKA (reference sequence). There are 17 residues in the CDR3. Trimming cost V 4 bases and J 3 bases; bases outside gene matches: 11. The CDR3 region has the DNA TGCAGTGCTAAGCGGACAGGGGGCACGAGGGTCAATCAGCCCCAGCATTTT. As protein: CSAKRTGGTRVNQPQHF.

This clonotype was observed at least ten times. The V gene is TRBV20-1, the J gene TRBJ1-5; tentatively, D is TRBD1 (5 bases). Germline CDR1 is DFQATT and CDR2 is SNEGSKA (reference sequence). Trimming took 1 base from V and 5 from J, leaving 9 bases between them. CDR3 length: 13 residues. CDR3 protein: CSARAGRDQPQHF. As DNA, the CDR3 is TGCAGTGCTAGAGCAGGGCGCGATCAGCCCCAGCATTTT.

Many counts were recorded for this clonotype. The V and J genes are TRBV2 and TRBJ2-1; the D gene is possibly TRBD1 (5 bases). The CDR3 consists of 14 residues. V was pared by 7 bases and J by 4 bases, with 14 bases between. Per the germline V gene, CDR1 is SNHLY and CDR2 is FYNNEI. The CDR3 bases are TGTGCCAGCAAGTCCCCGACAGCGTACAATGAGCAGTTCTTC. Translated: CASKSPTAYNEQFF. Using reference TRBV2 and TRBJ2-1 for the parts outside the CDR3, the full variable domain is EPEVTQTPSHQVTQMGQEVILRCVPISNHLYFYWYRQILGQKVEFLVSFYNNEISEKSEIFDDQFSVERPDGSNFTLKIRSTKLEDSAMYFCASKSPTAYNEQFFGPGTRLTVL.

The chain is built from TRBV7-9 and TRBJ2-5, with 7 bases that match TRBD2. The germline gives CDR1 SEHNR, CDR2 FQNEAQ (reference sequence). Trimming cost V 2 bases and J 5 bases; bases outside gene matches: 2. This CDR3 is 13 amino acids long. CDR3 DNA sequence: TGTGCCAGCAGCTTACTAGCGGAGGAGACCCAGTACTTC. It specifies CASSLLAEETQYF.

This chain joins TRBV24-1 and TRBJ2-5; D gene unclear. Trimming removed 4 bases from V and 5 bases from J, with 10 bases in between. Per germline, CDR1 KGHDR and CDR2 SFDVKD. The CDR3 is 13 residues long. The CDR3 DNA sequence: TGTGCCACCAGTGACCCTAACGGGGAGACCCAGTACTTC. This sequence encodes CATSDPNGETQYF.

The chain uses TRBV13 and TRBJ1-2; tentative D call: TRBD1 (5 bases). Germline V lookup: CDR1 PRHDT, CDR2 FYEKMQ (reference sequence). The CDR3 is 15 residues long. Trimming removed 2 bases at V and 4 bases at J, with 14 bases between. This CDR3 is CASSLTYGGTYGYTF. The CDR3 coding sequence is TGTGCCAGCAGCTTAACCTACGGGGGTACCTATGGCTACACCTTC. The entire variable domain, with the rest obtained from reference TRBV13 and TRBJ1-2, is as follows: AAGVIQSPRHLIKEKRETATLKCYPIPRHDTVYWYQQGPGQDPQFLISFYEKMQSDKGSIPDRFSAQQFSDYHSELNMSSLELGDSALYFCASSLTYGGTYGYTFGSGTRLTVV.

The rearrangement joins TRBV11-2 to TRBJ1-3; D is unclear. Trimming took 1 base from V and 2 from J, leaving 12 bases between them. This CDR3 has 16 amino acids. CDR1 and CDR2 from the germline V gene are SGHAT and FQNNGV. The CDR3 DNA is TGTGCCAGCAGCTTAGTAACCTGGGGTACTGGAAACACCATATATTTT. It encodes CASSLVTWGTGNTIYF. Variable domain in full (rest from reference TRBV11-2 and TRBJ1-3): EAGVAQSPRYKIIEKRQSVAFWCNPISGHATLYWYQQILGQGPKLLIQFQNNGVVDDSQLPKDRFSAERLKGVDSTLKIQPAKLEDSAVYLCASSLVTWGTGNTIYFGEGSWLTVV.

In its sample, this clonotype was seen many times. The rearrangement joins TRBV20-1 to TRBJ1-4, with D maybe TRBD1 (6 bases). CDR1 and CDR2 from the germline V gene are DFQATT and SNEGSKA (reference sequence). The CDR3 is 14 residues long. V lost 4 bases, J lost 3 bases, and 12 bases lay in between. This chain's CDR3 is CSAMVWGPNEKLFF. The CDR3, as DNA: TGCAGTGCTATGGTATGGGGGCCTAATGAAAAACTGTTTTTT.